This T cell receptor beta chain was captured in a study of CD8+CD57+ T cells in acquired aplastic anemia. Background on the study: Sorted CD4+ and CD8+ cells gave a mean 3.2 ug DNA, range roughly 0.18 to 30 ug.

Only patients with CD8+CD57+ cell expansion on flow cytometry were chosen for sequencing. Each patient gave a blood sample that was collected before any therapy had been received. Study-wide findings and caveats: Patients and controls were not found to differ significantly in CD8+ Simpson's diversity. Some 31 shared CD8+ CDR3s appeared highly expressed within patients' immunodominant clones.

Notes on this clonotype: Its cognate antigen is unknown.

For CDR3 and TCR beta VDJ profiling, genomic DNA was the template used. Via MiXCR, TCRdb re-called the reads, giving one row per CDR3 protein. The table has around 430,000 distinct CDR3 sequences, roughly 34% seen once. Trimming took 2 bases from V and 3 from J; bases not matched to a gene: 13. The germline V gene encodes CDR1 LGHDT and CDR2 YNNKEL (reference sequence). The CDR3 totals 18 residues. V is TRBV3-1 and J is TRBJ2-3; 8 nucleotides agree with TRBD2. Source material: sorted CD4+, CD8+, or CD8+CD57+ T cells (not recorded which) from PBMCs. This TCR was recovered from a human donor with aplastic anemia. In DNA form, the CDR3 reads TGTGCCAGCAGCCAAACTATCACGGCGGGAGGCCTTACAGATACGCAGTATTTT. Translating gives CASSQTITAGGLTDTQYF.